This entry lists 21 T cell receptor beta chains sequenced from one sample in a study of CD8 T cells in Susac syndrome. The RNA, roughly 0.45 to 1 ug, was put through reverse transcription using random hexamers. TCRdb redid the calling of the immunoSEQ multiplex PCR reads with MiXCR, one entry per CDR3 protein. The data contain approximately 300,000 distinct CDR3 sequences, approximately 90% of them singletons. What was sequenced was CD8+ T cells from PBMCs. Source of these receptors: a human donor with multiple sclerosis.

This sequence joins TRBV24-1 and TRBJ2-2; no clear D. CDR1 is KGHDR, CDR2 SFDVKD, per germline. Trimming removed 1 base from V and 7 bases from J, with 6 bases in between. CDR3 length: 13 residues. This chain's CDR3 is CATSDFRYGELFF. The CDR3 nucleotides read TGTGCCACCAGTGATTTCCGATACGGGGAGCTGTTTTTT.

The CDR3 loop is CASGGVHYEQYF. CDR3 DNA: TGTGCCAGCGGGGGGGTCCACTACGAGCAGTACTTC. The chain couples TRBV2 to TRBJ2-7; TRBD2 matches at 7 bases. Unmatched junction bases numbered 4, after V lost 8 bases and J lost 3 bases. CDR3 size: 12 residues. The germline V gene has CDR1 SNHLY and CDR2 FYNNEI.

A single count supports this clonotype. V and J are TRBV5-8 and TRBJ2-4; 7 nucleotides line up with TRBD1. The CDR3 consists of 16 residues. V gave up 2 bases and J gave up 7 bases; unmatched junction bases: 12. Germline CDR1 and CDR2: SGHTS and YDEGEE. CDR3 coding DNA: TGTGCCAGCAGCTTCCGACAGGGAACCTCCAGGAACATTCAGTACTTC. Encoded protein: CASSFRQGTSRNIQYF.

This chain links TRBV28 with TRBJ2-5, with 8 bases that match TRBD2. V shed 2 bases, J shed 5 bases, and the junction held 10 bases outside the gene matches. The CDR3 sequence is 16 residues long. CDR1 and CDR2 (germline): MDHEN, SYDVKM. The CDR3 bases are TGTGCCAGCAGTTTACGGGGACTAGGGGGGACCGAGACCCAGTACTTC. This gives the protein CASSLRGLGGTETQYF.

This clonotype was seen just once. V and J are TRBV23-1 and TRBJ2-7, with D possibly being TRBD2 (10 bases). TRBV23-1 has ORF status, its function being uncertain. CDR3 size: 21 residues. The V gene lost 0 bases and the J gene lost 3 bases, with 30 bases spanning the gap. Here the CDR3 DNA reads TGCGCCAGCAGTCAATCGACAGGGGGTAGCGGGAGGATCCTTTCCTACTACGAGCAGTACTTC. This codes for CASSQSTGGSGRILSYYEQYF.

This sequence joins TRBV27 and TRBJ2-1, with D tentatively TRBD2 (5 bases). V dropped 0 bases and J dropped 3 bases, with 12 bases sitting between them. This CDR3 is built from 16 residues. Germline V gene sequence: CDR1 MNHEY, CDR2 SMNVEV (reference sequence). The CDR3 spells CASSLSIAGDYNEQFF. The CDR3 DNA reads as TGTGCCAGCAGTTTATCGATTGCGGGTGACTACAATGAGCAGTTCTTC.

The CDR3 spells CAGDRISDYGYTF. CDR3 DNA sequence: TGTGCCGGTGACAGGATTAGCGACTATGGCTACACCTTC. The rearrangement links TRBV30 to TRBJ1-2, with TRBD1 as a possible D gene (6 bases). CDR1 is GTSNPN and CDR2 is SVGIG in the germline V gene (reference sequence). Trimming took 8 bases from V and 3 from J, leaving 16 bases between them. This CDR3 is built from 13 residues.

This chain joins TRBV4-2 and TRBJ2-2; no firm D call. The V end lost 0 bases, the J end lost 11 bases, and 7 bases lay between the germline ends. CDR1 is LGHNA and CDR2 is YNFKEQ in the germline V gene. The CDR3 is 12 amino acids. CDR3 sequence (DNA): TGTGCCAGCAGCCAAGACCTTCGCGAGCTGTTTTTT. This encodes CASSQDLRELFF.

The V gene is TRBV19, the J gene TRBJ2-2, with D tentatively TRBD1 or TRBD2 (5 bases each). Germline V gene data show CDR1 as LNHDA and CDR2 as SQIVND (reference sequence). The CDR3 is 13 residues long. V was trimmed by 3 bases and J by 12 bases, leaving 14 bases between them. CDR3 residues: CASSIGANWKLFF. DNA of the CDR3: TGTGCCAGTAGTATCGGGGCGAACTGGAAGCTGTTTTTT.

The chain carries TRBV29-1 and TRBJ1-2; D unresolved. CDR1 is SQVTM and CDR2 is ANQGSEA in the germline V gene. V was shortened by 5 bases and J by 4 bases, with 20 bases between the two germline ends. The CDR3 sequence is 15 residues long. The CDR3 sequence is CSVPSQQRLGYGYTF. CDR3 bases: TGCAGCGTTCCCTCCCAGCAAAGGCTCGGCTATGGCTACACCTTC.

V usage is TRBV29-1 and J usage is TRBJ2-3; no clear D gene. From germline, CDR1 is SQVTM and CDR2 ANQGSEA. Trimming stripped 0 bases from V and 6 bases from J, with 7 bases between. The CDR3 sequence is 12 residues long. The CDR3 is CSVEDARDTQYF. The CDR3 DNA sequence: TGCAGCGTTGAAGATGCCCGGGATACGCAGTATTTT.

The chain is built from TRBV5-1 and TRBJ2-7, with D tentatively TRBD2 (6 bases). V was clipped by 5 bases and J by 2 bases, with 14 bases between them. CDR3 length equals 14 residues. CDR1 and CDR2 from the germline V gene are SGHRS and YFSETQ. In nucleotides, the CDR3 is TGCGCCAGCAGAGGAGGAGGGCGCGCCTACGAGCAGTACTTC. Its protein product is CASRGGGRAYEQYF. The variable domain in full, completed from reference TRBV5-1 and TRBJ2-7, reads KAGVTQTPRYLIKTRGQQVTLSCSPISGHRSVSWYQQTPGQGLQFLFEYFSETQRNKGNFPGRFSGRQFSNSRSEMNVSTLELGDSALYLCASRGGGRAYEQYFGPGTRLTVT.

The chain links TRBV27 to TRBJ1-4; 7 positions agree with TRBD1. The CDR3 consists of 15 residues. The V gene end was trimmed by 5 bases and the J gene end by 3 bases; junction bases not matched to a gene: 6. CDR1 and CDR2 from the germline V gene are MNHEY and SMNVEV (reference sequence). The CDR3 loop is CASSPGGFPNEKLFF. CDR3 DNA: TGTGCCAGCAGTCCAGGGGGGTTCCCTAATGAAAAACTGTTTTTT.

V is TRBV5-1 and J is TRBJ2-1; perhaps TRBD1 as D (5 bases). Between the trimmed V and J ends, which lost 0 bases and 0 bases, there was a span of 13 bases. CDR3 length equals 17 residues. Looked up from germline, CDR1 is SGHRS and CDR2 is YFSETQ. The CDR3, as DNA: TGCGCCAGCAGCTTGGTAGGGGCCTGGAGCTCCTACAATGAGCAGTTCTTC. Encoded protein: CASSLVGAWSSYNEQFF.

This chain links TRBV6-1 with TRBJ2-3; possible D gene TRBD1, 6 bases. The length of the CDR3 is 16 residues. Between the trimmed V and J ends, which lost 6 bases and 2 bases, there was a span of 18 bases. Germline V gene lookup returns CDR1 MNHNS and CDR2 SASEGT. The CDR3 DNA sequence: TGTGCCAGCAGCCCGACCCTCGACAGGTACACAGATACGCAGTATTTT. It specifies CASSPTLDRYTDTQYF.

The chain joins TRBV4-2 to TRBJ2-7; D may match TRBD1 or TRBD2 (7 bases each). This CDR3 comprises 17 residues. CDR1 is LGHNA and CDR2 is YNFKEQ in the germline V gene. Trimming took 0 bases from V and 9 from J, leaving 24 bases between them. CDR3 residues: CASSQDWEGDSAYVQYF. CDR3 in DNA: TGTGCCAGCAGCCAAGATTGGGAGGGGGACAGTGCCTATGTGCAGTACTTC.

The rearrangement uses TRBV2 and TRBJ2-5; no clear D gene. This CDR3 comprises 14 residues. V was clipped by 3 bases and J by 5 bases, with 13 bases between them. Germline V gene lookup returns CDR1 SNHLY and CDR2 FYNNEI. The CDR3, as DNA: TGTGCCAGCAGTGAGAGCCCGGCCCGGGAGACCCAGTACTTC. Protein product: CASSESPARETQYF.

The chain links TRBV20-1 to TRBJ1-1; TRBD1 aligns across 7 bases. CDR1 is DFQATT, CDR2 SNEGSKA, per germline (reference sequence). The V segment lost 3 bases and the J segment 5 bases; nucleotides outside the gene matches: 12. The CDR3 loop spans 15 amino acids. Written as DNA, the CDR3 is TGCAGTGCTAGGAACCCGGACAGGCTGGGGACTGAAGCTTTCTTT. Protein sequence: CSARNPDRLGTEAFF.

V and J are TRBV2 and TRBJ2-5, with D possibly matching TRBD2 (6 bases). Germline lookup yields CDR1 SNHLY and CDR2 FYNNEI. The germline V and J ends were trimmed by 6 bases and 5 bases, with 19 bases remaining between them. This CDR3 region has 15 residues. As DNA, the CDR3 is TGTGCCAGCAGATCCGGCCCGGGACGGGGGGAGACCCAGTACTTC. It codes for CASRSGPGRGETQYF.

The rearrangement joins TRBV18 to TRBJ1-4; no clear D. Trimming pared 2 bases from V and 0 bases from J, leaving 13 bases between. The CDR3 spans 17 residues. Germline CDR1 is KGHSH and CDR2 is LQKENI. Written as DNA, the CDR3 is TGTGCCAGCTCACCAATTATGGGATCGGCAACTAATGAAAAACTGTTTTTT. Translation: CASSPIMGSATNEKLFF.

The chain uses TRBV25-1 and TRBJ2-2; no reliable D call. V lost 5 bases to trimming and J lost 4 bases, with 11 bases between them. The CDR3 consists of 14 residues. CDR1 and CDR2 (germline): MGHDK, SYGVNS. CDR3 bases: TGTGCCAGCAGTTTGTCATTCTCCACCGGGGAGCTGTTTTTT. Protein product: CASSLSFSTGELFF.